This TCR beta chain was documented in a study of blood T cell repertoires in COVID-19. Sequencing used immunoSEQ multiplex PCR; TCRdb keeps in-frame clones, though not all of them. Of approximately 240,000 clones in the sample, 82% were seen once. The germline gives CDR1 SGHDT, CDR2 YYEEEE. This CDR3 is 13 amino acids long. V was trimmed by 2 bases and J by 6 bases, leaving 10 bases between them. This TCR derives from a woman over 75 with active or convalescent COVID-19. The sequencing input was peripheral blood. The chain links TRBV5-6 to TRBJ2-3, with TRBD1 as a possible D gene (6 bases). The chain's CDR3 is CASSLQGSDTQYF. The DNA of the CDR3 is TGTGCCAGCAGCTTACAGGGATCCGATACGCAGTATTTT.